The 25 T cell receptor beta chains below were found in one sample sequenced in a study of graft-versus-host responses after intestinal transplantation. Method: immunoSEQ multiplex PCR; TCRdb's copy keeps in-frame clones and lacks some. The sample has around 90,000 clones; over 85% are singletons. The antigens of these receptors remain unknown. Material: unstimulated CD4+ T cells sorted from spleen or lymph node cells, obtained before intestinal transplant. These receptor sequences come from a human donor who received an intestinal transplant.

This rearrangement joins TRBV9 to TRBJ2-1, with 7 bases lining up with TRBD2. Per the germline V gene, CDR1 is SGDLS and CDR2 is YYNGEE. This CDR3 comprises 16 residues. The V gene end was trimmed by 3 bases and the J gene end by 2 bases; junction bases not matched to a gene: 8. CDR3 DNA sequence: TGTGCCAGCAGCGACCGACTAGCCCGACCCTACAATGAGCAGTTCTTC. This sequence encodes CASSDRLARPYNEQFF. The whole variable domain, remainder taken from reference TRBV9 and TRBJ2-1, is DSGVTQTPKHLITATGQRVTLRCSPRSGDLSVYWYQQSLDQGLQFLIQYYNGEERAKGNILERFSAQQFPDLHSELNLSSLELGDSALYFCASSDRLARPYNEQFFGPGTRLTVL.

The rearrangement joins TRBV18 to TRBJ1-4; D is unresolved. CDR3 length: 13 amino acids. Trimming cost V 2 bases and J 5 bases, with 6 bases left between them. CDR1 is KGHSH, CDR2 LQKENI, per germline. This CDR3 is CASSPSRNEKLFF. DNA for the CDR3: TGTGCCAGCTCACCAAGTAGGAATGAAAAACTGTTTTTT.

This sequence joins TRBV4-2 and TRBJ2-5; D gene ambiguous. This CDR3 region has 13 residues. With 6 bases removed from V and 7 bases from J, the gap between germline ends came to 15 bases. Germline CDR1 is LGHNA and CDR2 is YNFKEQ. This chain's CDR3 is CASSQYLDPTQYF. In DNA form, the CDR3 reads TGTGCCAGCAGTCAATACCTGGACCCGACCCAGTACTTC.

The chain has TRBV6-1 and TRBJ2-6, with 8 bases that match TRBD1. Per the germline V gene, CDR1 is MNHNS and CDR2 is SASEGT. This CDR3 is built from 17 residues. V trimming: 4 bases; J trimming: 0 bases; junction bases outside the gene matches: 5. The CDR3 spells CASSVTGGPSGANVLTF. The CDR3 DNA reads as TGTGCCAGCAGTGTCACAGGGGGTCCCTCTGGGGCCAACGTCCTGACTTTC.

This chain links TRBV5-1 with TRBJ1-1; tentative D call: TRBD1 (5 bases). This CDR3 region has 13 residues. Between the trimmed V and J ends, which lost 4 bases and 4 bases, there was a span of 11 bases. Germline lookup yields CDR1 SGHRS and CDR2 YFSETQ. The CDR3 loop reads CASSEVRGTEAFF. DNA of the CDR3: TGCGCCAGCAGCGAGGTGAGGGGCACTGAAGCTTTCTTT.

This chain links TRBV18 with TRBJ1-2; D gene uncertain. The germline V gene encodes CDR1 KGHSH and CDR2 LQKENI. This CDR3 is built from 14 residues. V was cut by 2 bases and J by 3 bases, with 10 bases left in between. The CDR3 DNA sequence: TGTGCCAGCTCACCAGCGGGTGAGCACTATGGCTACACCTTC. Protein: CASSPAGEHYGYTF.

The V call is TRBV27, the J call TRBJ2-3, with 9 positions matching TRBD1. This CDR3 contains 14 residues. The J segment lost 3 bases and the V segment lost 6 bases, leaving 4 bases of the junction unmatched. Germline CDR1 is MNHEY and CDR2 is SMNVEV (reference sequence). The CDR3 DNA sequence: TGTGCCAGCAGGGCAGGGACAGGGACAGATACGCAGTATTTT. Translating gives CASRAGTGTDTQYF.

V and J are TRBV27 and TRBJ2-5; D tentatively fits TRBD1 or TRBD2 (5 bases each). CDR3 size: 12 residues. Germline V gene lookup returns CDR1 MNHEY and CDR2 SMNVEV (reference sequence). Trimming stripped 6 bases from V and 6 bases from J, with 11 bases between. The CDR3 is CASRGPGKTQYF. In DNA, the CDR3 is TGTGCCAGCAGGGGACCCGGGAAGACCCAGTACTTC.

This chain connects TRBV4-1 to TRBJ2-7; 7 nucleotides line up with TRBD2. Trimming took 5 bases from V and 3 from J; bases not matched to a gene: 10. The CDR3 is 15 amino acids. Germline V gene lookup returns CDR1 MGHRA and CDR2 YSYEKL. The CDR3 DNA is TGCGCCAGCAGCTATCGGACTAGTCGGAGCTACGAGCAGTACTTC. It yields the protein CASSYRTSRSYEQYF.

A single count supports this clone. The CDR3 is CASSILVRSSYNEQFF. Written as DNA, the CDR3 is TGTGCCAGTAGTATCCTAGTAAGGAGCTCCTACAATGAGCAGTTCTTC. This chain connects TRBV19 to TRBJ2-1; D unclear. CDR3 length: 16 amino acids. With 3 bases removed from V and 0 bases from J, the gap between germline ends came to 12 bases. Germline V gives CDR1 LNHDA, CDR2 SQIVND (reference sequence).

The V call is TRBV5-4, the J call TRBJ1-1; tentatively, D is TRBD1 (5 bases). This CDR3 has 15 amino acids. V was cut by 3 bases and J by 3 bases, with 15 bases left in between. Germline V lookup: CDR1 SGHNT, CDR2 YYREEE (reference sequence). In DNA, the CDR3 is TGTGCCAGCAGCTGGACTACAGGAACGCACACTGAAGCTTTCTTT. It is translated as CASSWTTGTHTEAFF.

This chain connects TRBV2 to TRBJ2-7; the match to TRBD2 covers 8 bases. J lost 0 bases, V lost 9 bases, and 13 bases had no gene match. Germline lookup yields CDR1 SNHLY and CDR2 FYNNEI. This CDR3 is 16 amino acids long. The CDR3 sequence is CASSIRRTSHSYEQYF. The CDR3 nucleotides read TGTGCCAGTAGTATACGTCGGACTAGCCACTCCTACGAGCAGTACTTC.

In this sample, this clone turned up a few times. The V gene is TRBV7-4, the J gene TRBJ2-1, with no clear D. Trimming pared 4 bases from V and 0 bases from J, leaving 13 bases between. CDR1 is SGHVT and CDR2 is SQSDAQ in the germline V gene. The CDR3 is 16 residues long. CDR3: CASSSQRPSSYNEQFF. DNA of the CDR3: TGTGCCAGCAGCTCGCAACGGCCAAGCTCCTACAATGAGCAGTTCTTC.

The CDR3 bases are TGTGCCTGGAGCCACAGGAGTTACTACACCTTC. Translation: CAWSHRSYYTF. The V call is TRBV30, the J call TRBJ1-2, with D possibly matching TRBD1 (5 bases). Germline V CDR1 and CDR2: GTSNPN, SVGIG (reference sequence). Trimming shortened V by 3 bases and J by 10 bases, and 12 bases separated the two germline ends. The CDR3 extends over 11 amino acids. Supplemented by reference TRBV30 and TRBJ1-2, the full variable domain reads SQTIHQWPATLVQPVGSPLSLECTVEGTSNPNLYWYRQAAGRGLQLLFYSVGIGQISSEVPQNLSASRPQDRQFILSSKKLLLSDSGFYLCAWSHRSYYTFGSGTRLTVV.

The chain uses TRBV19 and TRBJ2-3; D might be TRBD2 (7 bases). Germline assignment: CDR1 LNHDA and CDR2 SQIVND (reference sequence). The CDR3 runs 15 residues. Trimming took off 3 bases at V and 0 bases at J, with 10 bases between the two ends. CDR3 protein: CASSMGGPSTDTQYF. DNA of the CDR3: TGTGCCAGTAGTATGGGGGGGCCTAGCACAGATACGCAGTATTTT.

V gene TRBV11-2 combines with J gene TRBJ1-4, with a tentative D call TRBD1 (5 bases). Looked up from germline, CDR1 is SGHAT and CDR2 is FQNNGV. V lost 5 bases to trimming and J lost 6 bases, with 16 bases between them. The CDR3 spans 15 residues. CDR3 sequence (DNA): TGTGCCAGCAGCGGTCGCCGGGACGGCTATGAAAAACTGTTTTTT. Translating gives CASSGRRDGYEKLFF.

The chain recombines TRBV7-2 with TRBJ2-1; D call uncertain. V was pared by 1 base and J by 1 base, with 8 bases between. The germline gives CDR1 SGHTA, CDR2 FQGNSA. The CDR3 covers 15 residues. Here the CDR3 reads CASSLGGVSYNEQFF. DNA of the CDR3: TGTGCCAGCAGCTTAGGAGGTGTATCCTACAATGAGCAGTTCTTC.

CDR3 amino acids: CASSSHGVAQETQYF. In nucleotides, the CDR3 is TGTGCCAGCAGCTCCCATGGGGTGGCCCAAGAGACCCAGTACTTC. The chain joins TRBV7-8 to TRBJ2-5, with D uncertain. With 4 bases removed from V and 1 base from J, the gap between germline ends came to 13 bases. The CDR3 extends over 15 amino acids. Germline V CDR1 and CDR2: SGHVS, FQNEAQ.

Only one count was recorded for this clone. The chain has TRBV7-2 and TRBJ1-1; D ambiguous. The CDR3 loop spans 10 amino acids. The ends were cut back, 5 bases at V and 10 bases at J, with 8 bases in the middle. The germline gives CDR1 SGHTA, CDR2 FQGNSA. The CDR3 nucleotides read TGTGCCAGCAGCAAGGAGGGAGCTTTCTTT. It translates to CASSKEGAFF.

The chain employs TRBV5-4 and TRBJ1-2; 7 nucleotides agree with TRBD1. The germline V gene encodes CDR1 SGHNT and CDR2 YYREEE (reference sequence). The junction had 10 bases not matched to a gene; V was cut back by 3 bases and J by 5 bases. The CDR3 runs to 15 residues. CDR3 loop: CASSSYRGAGYGYTF. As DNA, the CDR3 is TGTGCCAGCAGCTCCTACAGGGGCGCGGGTTATGGCTACACCTTC. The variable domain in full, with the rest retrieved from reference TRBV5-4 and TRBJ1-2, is ETGVTQSPTHLIKTRGQQVTLRCSSQSGHNTVSWYQQALGQGPQFIFQYYREEENGRGNFPPRFSGLQFPNYSSELNVNALELDDSALYLCASSSYRGAGYGYTFGSGTRLTVV.

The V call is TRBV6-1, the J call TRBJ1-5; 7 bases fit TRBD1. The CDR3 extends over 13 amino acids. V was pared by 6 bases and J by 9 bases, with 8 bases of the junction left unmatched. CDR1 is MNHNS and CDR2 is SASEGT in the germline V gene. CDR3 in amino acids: CASRSQGTRPQHF. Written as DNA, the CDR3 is TGTGCCAGCAGATCACAGGGGACGCGGCCCCAGCATTTT.

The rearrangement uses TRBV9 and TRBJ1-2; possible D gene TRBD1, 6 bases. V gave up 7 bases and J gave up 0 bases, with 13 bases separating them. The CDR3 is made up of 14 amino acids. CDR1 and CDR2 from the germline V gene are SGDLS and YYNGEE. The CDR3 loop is CASGGSPTNYGYTF. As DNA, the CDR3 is TGTGCCAGCGGGGGCTCACCCACTAACTATGGCTACACCTTC.

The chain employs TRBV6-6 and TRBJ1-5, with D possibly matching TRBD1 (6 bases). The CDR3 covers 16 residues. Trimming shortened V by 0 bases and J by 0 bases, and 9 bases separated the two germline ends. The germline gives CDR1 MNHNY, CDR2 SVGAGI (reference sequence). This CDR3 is CASSYSNRASNQPQHF. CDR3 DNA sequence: TGTGCCAGCAGTTACTCTAACAGGGCTAGCAATCAGCCCCAGCATTTT.

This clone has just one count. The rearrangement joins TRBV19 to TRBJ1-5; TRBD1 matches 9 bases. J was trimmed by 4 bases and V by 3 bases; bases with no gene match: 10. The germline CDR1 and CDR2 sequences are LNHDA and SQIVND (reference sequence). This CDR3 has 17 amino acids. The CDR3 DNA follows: TGTGCCAGTAGTATGGGACCACAGGGGGCGGGAAATCAGCCCCAGCATTTT. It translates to CASSMGPQGAGNQPQHF. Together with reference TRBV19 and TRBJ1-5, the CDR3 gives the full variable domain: DGGITQSPKYLFRKEGQNVTLSCEQNLNHDAMYWYRQDPGQGLRLIYYSQIVNDFQKGDIAEGYSVSREKKESFPLTVTSAQKNPTAFYLCASSMGPQGAGNQPQHFGDGTRLSIL.

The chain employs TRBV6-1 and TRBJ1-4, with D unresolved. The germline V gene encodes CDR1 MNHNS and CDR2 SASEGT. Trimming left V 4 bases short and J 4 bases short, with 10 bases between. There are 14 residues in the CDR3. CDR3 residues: CASSGQRSNEKLFF. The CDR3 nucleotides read TGTGCCAGCAGTGGGCAGAGAAGTAATGAAAAACTGTTTTTT.